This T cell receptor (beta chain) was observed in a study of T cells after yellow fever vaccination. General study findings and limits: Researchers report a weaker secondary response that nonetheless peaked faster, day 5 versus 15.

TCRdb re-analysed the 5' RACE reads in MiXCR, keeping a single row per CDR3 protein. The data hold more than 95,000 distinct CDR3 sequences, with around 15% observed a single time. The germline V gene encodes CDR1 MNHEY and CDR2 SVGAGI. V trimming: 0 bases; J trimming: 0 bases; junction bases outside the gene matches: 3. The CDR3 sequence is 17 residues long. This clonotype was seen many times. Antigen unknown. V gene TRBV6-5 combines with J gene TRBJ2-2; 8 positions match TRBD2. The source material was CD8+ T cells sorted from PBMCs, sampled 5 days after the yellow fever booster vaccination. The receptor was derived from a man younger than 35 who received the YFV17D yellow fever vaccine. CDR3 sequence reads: CASSYSRLASNTGELFF. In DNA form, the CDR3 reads TGTGCCAGCAGTTACTCCCGACTAGCGTCGAACACCGGGGAGCTGTTTTTT.